A single sample is the source of the 21 T cell receptor beta chains below, sequenced in a study of T cells in Graves' hyperthyroidism and ophthalmopathy. From RNA transcripts, TCR beta CDR3 regions were amplified. In the first-round RT-PCR of the TCR CDR3, the HTBI primer set was used. TCRdb used MiXCR to reprocess the multiplex PCR reads, holding one entry per CDR3 protein. The data contain around 400,000 distinct CDR3 sequences, around 15% of them singletons. The specimen was blood. These receptors were obtained from a woman aged 55-75 years with Graves' ophthalmopathy.

This clonotype was seen repeatedly, ten times or more. The chain has TRBV30 and TRBJ1-1, with a tentative D call TRBD1 (5 bases). Germline assignment: CDR1 GTSNPN and CDR2 SVGIG (reference sequence). V gave up 3 bases and J gave up 8 bases, with 10 bases separating them. This CDR3 region has 11 residues. The CDR3 sequence: CAWRETEEAFF. The CDR3 DNA is TGTGCCTGGAGGGAGACAGAAGAAGCTTTCTTT.

This clonotype was picked up many times. This chain uses TRBV28 with TRBJ2-5; the match to TRBD1 covers 9 bases. Germline V CDR1 and CDR2: MDHEN, SYDVKM. This CDR3 spans 14 amino acids. Trimming at V came to 6 bases and at J to 2 bases, leaving 4 bases not matched to a gene. The CDR3 region has the DNA TGTGCCAGCAGAAGACAGGGGGATCAAGAGACCCAGTACTTC. This gives the protein CASRRQGDQETQYF.

This clonotype was seen repeatedly, ten times or more. The CDR3 DNA follows: TGTGCCAGCCAACCCTGGACAGAGACCTACGAGCAGTACTTC. Protein sequence: CASQPWTETYEQYF. The chain uses TRBV11-2 and TRBJ2-7; D may be TRBD1 (6 bases). Trimming cost V 8 bases and J 2 bases, with 16 bases left between them. Germline lookup yields CDR1 SGHAT and CDR2 FQNNGV. This CDR3 comprises 14 residues. Full variable domain (rest looked up from reference TRBV11-2 and TRBJ2-7): EAGVAQSPRYKIIEKRQSVAFWCNPISGHATLYWYQQILGQGPKLLIQFQNNGVVDDSQLPKDRFSAERLKGVDSTLKIQPAKLEDSAVYLCASQPWTETYEQYFGPGTRLTVT.

This clonotype was detected many times. The gene calls are TRBV11-3 and TRBJ1-1; 7 positions match TRBD1. The CDR3 runs to 13 residues. CDR1 is SGHNT, CDR2 YENEEA, per germline. The V gene end was trimmed by 5 bases and the J gene end by 7 bases; junction bases not matched to a gene: 7. Written as DNA, the CDR3 is TGTGCCAGCAGCCCTCGACAGGGAGATGAAGCTTTCTTT. Amino acids: CASSPRQGDEAFF.

The chain joins TRBV6-5 to TRBJ1-2, with 7 nucleotides matching TRBD1. With 2 bases clipped from V and 6 bases from J, the junction kept 3 bases outside the gene matches. The CDR3 runs 13 residues. Germline V gene lookup returns CDR1 MNHEY and CDR2 SVGAGI. The CDR3 nucleotides read TGTGCCAGCAGTTACAACAGGGGCGATGGCTACACCTTC. Its protein product is CASSYNRGDGYTF.

The chain joins TRBV10-1 to TRBJ2-2; D assignment may be TRBD1 or TRBD2 (5 bases each). Per the germline V gene, CDR1 is WNHNN and CDR2 is SYGVQD (reference sequence). The V gene lost 8 bases and the J gene lost 2 bases, with 9 bases spanning the gap. The CDR3 covers 13 residues. CDR3 in amino acids: CASGDPNTGELFF. The CDR3 bases are TGCGCCAGCGGGGACCCAAACACCGGGGAGCTGTTTTTT.

This clonotype was seen at least ten times. J is TRBJ2-3 and V is TRBV12-3 or TRBV12-4; 10 nucleotides line up with TRBD1. The CDR3 sequence is 15 residues long. The V segment lost 6 bases and the J segment 4 bases; nucleotides outside the gene matches: 7. Here the CDR3 DNA reads TGTGCCAGCAGAAAGACAGGGGGCGGCGCAGATACGCAGTATTTT. Its translation is CASRKTGGGADTQYF.

This clonotype was counted only a few times. The V and J genes are TRBV12-3 or TRBV12-4 and TRBJ2-2, with D possibly being TRBD2 (6 bases). The CDR3 has 13 residues. V was trimmed by 10 bases and J by 2 bases, leaving 11 bases between them. As DNA, the CDR3 is TGTGCCACGCGGGGCCACAACACCGGGGAGCTGTTTTTT. Its translation is CATRGHNTGELFF.

The genes are TRBV28 and TRBJ2-6; D is ambiguous. The CDR3 loop spans 14 amino acids. Germline lookup yields CDR1 MDHEN and CDR2 SYDVKM. With 6 bases removed from V and 3 bases from J, the gap between germline ends came to 9 bases. The CDR3 DNA reads TGTGCCAGCAGCACCGACATTGGGGCCAACGTCCTGACTTTC. Translating gives CASSTDIGANVLTF.

This clonotype was recorded at least ten times. The chain links TRBV3-1 to TRBJ2-3, with 13 nucleotides matching TRBD2. Trimming took 4 bases from V and 4 from J; bases not matched to a gene: 5. Germline V lookup: CDR1 LGHDT, CDR2 YNNKEL (reference sequence). The CDR3 consists of 16 residues. CDR3 bases: TGTGCCAGCAGCCGTAGACTAGCGGGAGGCGCAGATACGCAGTATTTT. It specifies CASSRRLAGGADTQYF.

The J gene is TRBJ2-2, the V gene TRBV5-1; 8 bases align to TRBD1. This CDR3 is 15 amino acids long. Germline loops: CDR1 SGHRS, CDR2 YFSETQ. The V and J ends lost 1 base and 4 bases, in that order; junction bases with no gene match: 3. CDR3 nucleotide sequence: TGCGCCAGCAGCTTGTGGGACAGGTCCACCGGGGAGCTGTTTTTT. This encodes CASSLWDRSTGELFF.

This clonotype was seen ten or more times. This sequence joins TRBV27 and TRBJ2-7; the match to TRBD1 covers 12 bases. With V trimmed by 8 bases and J by 2 bases, 7 bases remained unmatched. This CDR3 spans 15 amino acids. Germline V gene lookup returns CDR1 MNHEY and CDR2 SMNVEV (reference sequence). Written as DNA, the CDR3 is TGTGCCAGCGGGGACAGGGGGCGCGGCCCCTACGAGCAGTACTTC. It is translated as CASGDRGRGPYEQYF.

Concerning this clonotype: The junction and the germline gene differ at one end; a read error may be behind it. This rearrangement joins TRBV28 to TRBJ1-5; D is perhaps TRBD1 (6 bases). The germline V gene has CDR1 MDHEN and CDR2 SYDVKM. This CDR3 is built from 16 residues. The CDR3 loop reads CATSPARGLSNQPQHF. DNA of the CDR3: TGTGCCACCAGTCCTGCCAGGGGTCTTAGCAATCAGCCCCAGCATTTT. The full variable domain, in which reference TRBV28 and TRBJ1-5 provide the parts outside the CDR3, is DVKVTQSSRYLVKRTGEKVFLECVQDMDHENMFWYRQDPGLGLRLIYFSYDVKMKEKGDIPEGYSVSREKKERFSLILESASTNQTSMYLCATSPARGLSNQPQHFGDGTRLSIL.

In its sample, this clonotype was seen a few times. V is TRBV7-9 and J is TRBJ2-7; 7 bases line up with TRBD2. The germline gives CDR1 SEHNR, CDR2 FQNEAQ (reference sequence). CDR3 size: 16 residues. The V segment lost 4 bases and the J segment 5 bases; nucleotides outside the gene matches: 14. The CDR3 DNA is TGTGCCAGCAGCTCCGTGTCCAGCGGGATAGCCCACGAGCAGTACTTC. Translated, it gives CASSSVSSGIAHEQYF. Full variable domain (missing parts from reference TRBV7-9 and TRBJ2-7): DTGVSQNPRHKITKRGQNVTFRCDPISEHNRLYWYRQTLGQGPEFLTYFQNEAQLEKSRLLSDRFSAERPKGSFSTLEIQRTEQGDSAMYLCASSSVSSGIAHEQYFGPGTRLTVT.

This clonotype was recorded many times. The chain recombines TRBV10-1 with TRBJ2-5; D assignment may be TRBD1 or TRBD2 (5 bases each). CDR3 length equals 17 residues. Germline V CDR1 and CDR2: WNHNN, SYGVQD (reference sequence). The V and J ends lost 0 bases and 2 bases respectively, with 16 bases between them. CDR3 region: CASSESHSGTAQETQYF. The CDR3 DNA reads as TGCGCCAGCAGTGAGTCGCACTCCGGGACCGCGCAAGAGACCCAGTACTTC.

The gene calls are TRBV24-1 and TRBJ1-2, with 7 positions matching TRBD1. V trimming: 3 bases; J trimming: 2 bases; junction bases outside the gene matches: 5. CDR3 size: 15 residues. The germline V gene has CDR1 KGHDR and CDR2 SFDVKD. In DNA, the CDR3 is TGTGCCACCAGTGATGCCCGACAGGGAAACTATGGCTACACCTTC. It translates to CATSDARQGNYGYTF.

The V gene is TRBV6-1, the J gene TRBJ2-4; TRBD2 might be the D (6 bases). Germline assignment: CDR1 MNHNS and CDR2 SASEGT. The germline V and J ends were trimmed by 6 bases and 9 bases, with 24 bases remaining between them. CDR3 size: 16 residues. CDR3 sequence (DNA): TGTGCCAGCAGGGATCCGGACGGGGGACCCCGGGGCATTCAGTACTTC. Its translation: CASRDPDGGPRGIQYF.

Only one count was recorded for this clonotype. A much larger clone lies a single base off, so this may be a read error. This chain connects TRBV24-1 to TRBJ2-7; 11 bases are shared with TRBD2. CDR3 size: 15 residues. The V and J ends lost 8 bases and 3 bases, in that order; junction bases with no gene match: 8. CDR1 and CDR2 from the germline V gene are KGHDR and SFDVKD. The CDR3: CATNDPGTSGYEQYF. DNA of the CDR3: TGTGCCACCAATGACCCCGGGACTAGCGGCTACGAGCAGTACTTC.

This clonotype came up a few times. The chain is built from TRBV7-2 and TRBJ2-2, with 9 nucleotides matching TRBD2. Losses at the gene ends were 5 bases for V and 6 bases for J; bases not matched to a gene: 10. This CDR3 region has 16 residues. The V gene's germline CDR1 is SGHTA and CDR2 FQGNSA. Written as DNA, the CDR3 is TGTGCCAGCAGCCTTACCGGGACTAGCATGTCCGGGGAGCTGTTTTTT. This encodes CASSLTGTSMSGELFF.

This clonotype was picked up many times. The chain carries TRBV18 and TRBJ2-3; 7 nucleotides line up with TRBD1. V was clipped by 5 bases and J by 2 bases; unmatched bases: 4. The CDR3 runs to 14 residues. Germline assignment: CDR1 KGHSH and CDR2 LQKENI. CDR3: CASSSGQATDTQYF. DNA for the CDR3: TGTGCCAGCTCATCCGGACAGGCCACAGATACGCAGTATTTT.

At least ten counts were recorded for this clonotype. The J gene is TRBJ2-1, the V gene TRBV7-2, with unresolved D. The germline gives CDR1 SGHTA, CDR2 FQGNSA. The CDR3 extends over 15 amino acids. V was pared by 5 bases and J by 0 bases, with 11 bases between. CDR3 sequence: CASSRSQSSYNEQFF. The CDR3 nucleotides are TGTGCCAGCAGCAGGTCGCAGAGCTCCTACAATGAGCAGTTCTTC.